This TCR beta chain comes out of a study of blood T cell repertoires in COVID-19. This CDR3 contains 13 residues. Unmatched junction bases numbered 4, after V lost 4 bases and J lost 4 bases. Germline V gives CDR1 SGHNT, CDR2 YYREEE (reference sequence). This clone was counted between two and nine times. Sequencing was performed with immunoSEQ multiplex PCR; in TCRdb, only in-frame clones are kept and a portion is missing. The sample lists just under 65,000 clones, around 73% seen once, with approximately 14% in the top ten. Sequencing was done on a sample of peripheral blood. The receptor was isolated from a man between 60 and 70 years old with COVID-19, enrolled during active disease. The chain is built from TRBV5-4 and TRBJ2-5; TRBD1 agrees at 7 bases. The CDR3: CASSIQGRETQYF. The DNA for the CDR3 is TGTGCCAGCAGCATACAGGGGAGAGAGACCCAGTACTTC.